The rows below give T cell receptor beta chains drawn from one sample of a study of regulatory T cells in long-lasting Graves disease. TCRdb re-called the multiplex PCR reads through MiXCR, storing one row per CDR3 protein. The table shows some 450,000 distinct CDR3 sequences, with about a sixth occurring only once. The same data also contributed to another study, on T cells in Graves' hyperthyroidism and ophthalmopathy.

The sample in question was peripheral blood mononuclear cells (PBMCs), obtained at new diagnosis, from a patient treated with antithyroid drugs. The receptor source for this set is a young woman with Graves disease. Each CDR3 is given with its conserved first and last residue. D genes are given only for firm matches. Size is stated for part of the rows, as once, few or many counts, or as a class when the clone is expanded.

size,D,V,J,DNA,CDR3
many,TRBD2,TRBV6-1,TRBJ2-1,TGTGCCAGCAGTCTCGGGACTAGCAGATTTACCGAGCAGTTCTTC,CASSLGTSRFTEQFF
many,TRBD1,TRBV20-1,TRBJ2-1,TGCAGTGCCAAAACAGGGGAAGGCCTCTTAGGGCAGTTCTTC,CSAKTGEGLLGQFF
many,-,TRBV6-1,TRBJ1-2,TGTGCCAGCAGTCCTGCAAGGGGATTCACCTATGGCTACACCTTC,CASSPARGFTYGYTF
many,TRBD2,TRBV27,TRBJ2-7,TGTGCCACCGGCCTAGCGGGAAGGATGAACGAGCAGTACTTC,CATGLAGRMNEQYF
-,-,TRBV5-6,TRBJ1-6,TGTGCCAGCAGCGGGGATTGGGGAAGGTCAAATTCACCCCTCCACTTT,CASSGDWGRSNSPLHF
many,TRBD2,TRBV13,TRBJ2-1,TGTGCCAGCAGCTTAGGACCCGGGACTACCTTCTACAATGAGCAGTTCTTC,CASSLGPGTTFYNEQFF
few,TRBD2,TRBV29-1,TRBJ2-3,TGCAGCGTTATTTTGGCTAGCGGCCTCACAGATACGCAGTATTTT,CSVILASGLTDTQYF
few,-,TRBV11-2,TRBJ2-1,TGTGCCAGTAGTATAGGGGGGGGGCGGTCCTACAATGAGCAGTTCTTC,CASSIGGGRSYNEQFF
many,-,TRBV2,TRBJ1-4,TGTGCCAGCAACCGGGACCTAAATGAAAAACTGTTTTTT,CASNRDLNEKLFF
many,-,TRBV13,TRBJ2-2,TGTGCCAGCAGCTTAGTGCAGTACACCGGGGAGCTGTTTTTT,CASSLVQYTGELFF
many,TRBD1,TRBV12-3/TRBV12-4,TRBJ1-1,TGTGCCAGCAGTTTATTGAGGGACAGCGGAATGAACACTGAAGCTTTCTTT,CASSLLRDSGMNTEAFF
many,-,TRBV20-1,TRBJ2-7,TGCAGTGCTATAGGACCTTACTCCTACGAGCAGTACTTC,CSAIGPYSYEQYF
few,-,TRBV29-1,TRBJ2-1,TGCAGCGTCCTCCGGGGAAACAATGAGCAGTTCTTC,CSVLRGNNEQFF
many,-,TRBV6-1,TRBJ1-2,TGTGCCAGCAGTACCCCAACAGGGAGCCCCCACTATGGCTACACCTTC,CASSTPTGSPHYGYTF
many,-,TRBV18,TRBJ2-1,TGTGCCAGCTCACCGTCGGGACTTGCACCCAATGAGCAGTTCTTC,CASSPSGLAPNEQFF
many,-,TRBV14,TRBJ2-3,TGTGCCAGCAGCCAAGATTGGCGGACCCACACAGATACGCAGTATTTT,CASSQDWRTHTDTQYF
many,-,TRBV7-9,TRBJ1-1,TGTGCCAGCAGCCCAGGAGGGATGAACACTGAAGCTTTCTTT,CASSPGGMNTEAFF
-,TRBD1,TRBV7-2,TRBJ1-5,TGTGCCAGCAGCACACAGGGGACGAATCAGCCCCAGCATTTT,CASSTQGTNQPQHF
few,-,TRBV10-3,TRBJ2-3,TGTGCCATCAGTGAGTTGGGGTCGGGGCTCACAGATACGCAGTATTTT,CAISELGSGLTDTQYF
many,-,TRBV7-3,TRBJ2-5,TGTGCCAGCAGCTTCAAGACTAGAAGGGAGACCCAGTACTTC,CASSFKTRRETQYF
few,-,TRBV28,TRBJ1-2,TGTGCCAGCAGTGGTGGACTAAATAACTATGGCTGCACCTTC,CASSGGLNNYGCTF
few,-,TRBV6-1,TRBJ2-4,TGTGCCAGCTCCGAGGAGGAGGGTATAGCCAAAAACATTCAGTACTTC,CASSEEEGIAKNIQYF
many,TRBD2,TRBV5-1,TRBJ2-1,TGCGCCAGCAGCTCACATACTAGCGGGGCCTACAATGAGCAGTTCTTC,CASSSHTSGAYNEQFF
many,-,TRBV10-2,TRBJ2-2,TGCGCCAGCAGTGAAGGCCCAGTTGACACCGGGGAGCTGTTTTTT,CASSEGPVDTGELFF
many,-,TRBV6-1,TRBJ1-2,TGTGCCAGCAACAAGGGACGGGGCCTCGTTAACTATGGCTACACCTTC,CASNKGRGLVNYGYTF
many,-,TRBV3-1,TRBJ1-2,TGTGCCAGCAGCCGTTACGGGGTAAGGTATGGCTACACCTTC,CASSRYGVRYGYTF
-,-,TRBV7-9,TRBJ2-7,TGTGCCAGCAGCACCAGGTTCGGGGGAGCCGACGAGCAGTACTTC,CASSTRFGGADEQYF
few,-,TRBV24-1,TRBJ2-5,TGTGCCACCAGTGATCCAACTAGTCTGGAGCAGACCCAGTACTTC,CATSDPTSLEQTQYF
many,TRBD2,TRBV11-2,TRBJ2-7,TGTGCCAGCAGCTTAAGGAGACTAGCGGGTGCAGCCGAGCAGTACTTC,CASSLRRLAGAAEQYF
many,-,TRBV6-1,TRBJ2-4,TGTGCCACCAAACCTGGGGGCTCCCGGCTAGGCATTCAGTACTTC,CATKPGGSRLGIQYF
-,-,TRBV5-1,TRBJ1-4,TGCGCCAGCAGCTACACAGGGCGGGAAAAACTGTTTTTT,CASSYTGREKLFF
many,-,TRBV28,TRBJ1-3,TGTGCCAGCAGTGTAGGACCTTTCTCTGGAAACACCATATATTTT,CASSVGPFSGNTIYF
few,-,TRBV19,TRBJ1-1,TGTGCCAGTAGTATCATCACAGGGCAGAACACTGAAGCTTTCTTT,CASSIITGQNTEAFF
few,-,TRBV9,TRBJ1-1,TGTGCCAGCAGCGCAGGGGTTGTGGACACTGAAGCTTTCTTT,CASSAGVVDTEAFF
-,-,TRBV6-5,TRBJ2-7,TGTGCCAGCAGTTACATCGGAAGGGGCTCCTACGAGCAGTACTTC,CASSYIGRGSYEQYF
many,TRBD1,TRBV7-8,TRBJ2-6,TGCGCCAGCAGCCAGACAGGGACCGTCTCTGGGGCCAACGTCCTGACTTTC,CASSQTGTVSGANVLTF
few,-,TRBV7-8,TRBJ2-7,TGTGCCAGCAGCGCGTGGGGGGCTGGGCAGTACTTC,CASSAWGAGQYF
many,-,TRBV28,TRBJ1-5,TGTGCCAGCAGTTTAGAGGGGCTGGTGGATCAGCCCCAGCATTTT,CASSLEGLVDQPQHF
many,-,TRBV20-1,TRBJ2-1,TGCAGTGCGAGGTTTAGCTCCTACAATGAGCAGTTCTTC,CSARFSSYNEQFF
few,-,TRBV27,TRBJ1-2,TGTGCCAGCAGTTTATCAGGGGTCCCTGGCTACACCTTC,CASSLSGVPGYTF
many,-,TRBV18,TRBJ2-3,TGTGCCAGCTCACCCGGGATAGTGTCCACAGATACGCAGTATTTT,CASSPGIVSTDTQYF